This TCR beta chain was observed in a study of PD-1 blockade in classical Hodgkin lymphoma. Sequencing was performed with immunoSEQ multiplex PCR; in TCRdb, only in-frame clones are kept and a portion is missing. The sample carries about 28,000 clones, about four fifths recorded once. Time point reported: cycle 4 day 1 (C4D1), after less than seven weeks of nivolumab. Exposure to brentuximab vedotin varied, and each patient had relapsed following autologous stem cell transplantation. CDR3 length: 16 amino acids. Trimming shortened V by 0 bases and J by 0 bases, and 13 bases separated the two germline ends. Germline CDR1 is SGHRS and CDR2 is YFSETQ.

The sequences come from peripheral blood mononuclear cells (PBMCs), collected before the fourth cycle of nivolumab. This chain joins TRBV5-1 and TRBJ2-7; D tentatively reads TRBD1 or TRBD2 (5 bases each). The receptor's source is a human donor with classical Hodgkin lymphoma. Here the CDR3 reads CASSLGDPGYSYEQYF. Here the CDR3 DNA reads TGCGCCAGCAGCTTGGGGGACCCAGGCTACTCCTACGAGCAGTACTTC.